This T cell receptor (beta chain) appears in the sequencing data of a study of Ad26.COV2.S vaccination and SARS-CoV-2 variants. Study-wide points: Reports say spike-specific CD8+ and CD4+ T cell responses covered substantial breadth after vaccination.

Profiled with immunoSEQ multiplex PCR; TCRdb holds only in-frame clones, not every one. The data contain roughly 92,000 clones, 82% of them seen just once; the ten biggest clones take up approximately 16%. Comments on this clone: Its antigen is not known.

Germline V gene sequence: CDR1 SGHRS, CDR2 YFSETQ. This CDR3 comprises 19 residues. With 1 base clipped from V and 0 bases from J, the junction kept 5 bases outside the gene matches. The source of this sequence is a human donor who had recovered from COVID-19. V is TRBV5-1 and J is TRBJ2-6; 12 bases map to TRBD2. The input for sequencing was peripheral blood, taken after recovery from COVID-19. CDR3 nucleotide sequence: TGCGCCAGCAGCTTGCTGGGACTAGCGGGTCCCTCTGGGGCCAACGTCCTGACTTTC. This sequence encodes CASSLLGLAGPSGANVLTF.